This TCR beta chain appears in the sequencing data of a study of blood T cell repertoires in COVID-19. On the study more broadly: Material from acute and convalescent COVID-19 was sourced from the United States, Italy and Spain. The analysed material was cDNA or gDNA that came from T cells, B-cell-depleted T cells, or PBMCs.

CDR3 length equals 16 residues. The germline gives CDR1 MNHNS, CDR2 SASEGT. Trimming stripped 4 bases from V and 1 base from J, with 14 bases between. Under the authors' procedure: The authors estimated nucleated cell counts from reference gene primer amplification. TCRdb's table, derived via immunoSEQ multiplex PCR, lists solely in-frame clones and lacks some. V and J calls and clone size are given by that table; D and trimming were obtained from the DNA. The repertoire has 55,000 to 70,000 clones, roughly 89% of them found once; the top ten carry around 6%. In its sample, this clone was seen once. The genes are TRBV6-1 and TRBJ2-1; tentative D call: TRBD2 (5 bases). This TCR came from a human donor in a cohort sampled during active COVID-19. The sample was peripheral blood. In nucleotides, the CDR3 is TGTGCCAGCAGTGTGGCAACTAGTGCTTCCTACAATGAGCAGTTCTTC. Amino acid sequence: CASSVATSASYNEQFF.